These 23 T cell receptor beta chains originate from one sample sequenced in a study of T cells in Graves' hyperthyroidism and ophthalmopathy. From RNA transcripts, TCR beta CDR3 regions were amplified. First-round RT-PCR with HTBI primers amplified the TCR CDR3 region. TCRdb reanalysed the multiplex PCR reads using MiXCR and keeps one entry per CDR3 protein. The top ten hold over 15% of the sample, which has fewer than 900,000 distinct CDR3 sequences, around 19% seen once. Material for sequencing was blood. These receptors were collected from a woman in her forties or fifties with Graves' hyperthyroidism that later progressed to Graves' ophthalmopathy.

The chain couples TRBV9 to TRBJ2-2; TRBD1 matches at 7 bases. The CDR3 contains 16 residues. With V trimmed by 0 bases and J by 4 bases, 6 bases remained unmatched. Germline lookup yields CDR1 SGDLS and CDR2 YYNGEE. The CDR3 DNA reads as TGTGCCAGCAGCGTAGTTGGGACAGCCTCCACCGGGGAGCTGTTTTTT. Residues: CASSVVGTASTGELFF.

This clonotype was counted a single time. J is TRBJ2-1 and V is TRBV19; D possibly corresponds to TRBD2 (6 bases). Germline values: CDR1 LNHDA, CDR2 SQIVND (reference sequence). The CDR3 is 17 residues long. V lost 5 bases and J 5 bases, leaving 22 bases between the germline ends. The CDR3 protein is CASSGAGAGRGNNEQFF. CDR3 nucleotides: TGTGCCAGTAGTGGGGCCGGGGCGGGTCGGGGGAACAATGAGCAGTTCTTC.

This clonotype was seen only a few times. The rearrangement joins TRBV7-9 to TRBJ2-1; 9 bases map to TRBD1. The CDR3 sequence is 14 residues long. J was trimmed by 6 bases and V by 5 bases; bases with no gene match: 5. Germline CDR1 SEHNR, CDR2 FQNEAQ (reference sequence). CDR3 in DNA: TGTGCCAGCAGCACCTGGGACAGGGCCAATGAGCAGTTCTTC. Protein product: CASSTWDRANEQFF.

The rearrangement links TRBV30 to TRBJ2-5, with D perhaps TRBD2 (6 bases). The CDR3 sequence is 14 residues long. Germline V gene sequence: CDR1 GTSNPN, CDR2 SVGIG (reference sequence). Trimming left V 0 bases short and J 5 bases short, with 13 bases between. The DNA for the CDR3 is TGTGCCTGGAGTGTATTACGGGGGAAGGAGACCCAGTACTTC. Translated: CAWSVLRGKETQYF.

The table lists this clonotype with a few counts. V gene TRBV2 combines with J gene TRBJ2-5, with D possibly being TRBD1 (6 bases). Per the germline V gene, CDR1 is SNHLY and CDR2 is FYNNEI. With 3 bases removed from V and 5 bases from J, the gap between germline ends came to 10 bases. CDR3 length: 13 amino acids. The CDR3 here is CASSEGRGETQYF. DNA for the CDR3: TGTGCCAGCAGTGAGGGAAGGGGGGAGACCCAGTACTTC. Full variable domain (missing parts from reference TRBV2 and TRBJ2-5): EPEVTQTPSHQVTQMGQEVILRCVPISNHLYFYWYRQILGQKVEFLVSFYNNEISEKSEIFDDQFSVERPDGSNFTLKIRSTKLEDSAMYFCASSEGRGETQYFGPGTRLLVL.

This clonotype was observed a handful of times. The rearrangement joins TRBV20-1 to TRBJ1-5; weak D call: TRBD1 (5 bases). V dropped 6 bases and J dropped 4 bases, with 19 bases sitting between them. There are 15 residues in the CDR3. Germline V gene sequence: CDR1 DFQATT, CDR2 SNEGSKA (reference sequence). CDR3 protein: CSAIESGQGNQPQHF. In nucleotides, the CDR3 is TGCAGTGCGATAGAGAGCGGGCAGGGAAATCAGCCCCAGCATTTT.

Note on this clonotype: This could be a read error, since a much larger clone is one nucleotide away. This rearrangement joins TRBV12-3 or TRBV12-4 to TRBJ2-1; 12 bases are shared with TRBD2. This CDR3 is 15 amino acids long. Unmatched junction bases numbered 5, after V lost 5 bases and J lost 6 bases. The DNA for the CDR3 is TGTGCCAGCAGTCCTGCTAGCGGGGGGGCCAATGAGCAGTTCTTC. Translation: CASSPASGGANEQFF.

This clonotype was seen a few times. This sequence joins TRBV7-8 and TRBJ2-3; D remains ambiguous. The V gene lost 1 base and the J gene lost 1 base, with 12 bases spanning the gap. From germline, CDR1 is SGHVS and CDR2 FQNEAQ. The CDR3 sequence is 16 residues long. The CDR3 spells CASSLEPGWGTDTQYF. Written as DNA, the CDR3 is TGTGCCAGCAGCTTAGAGCCGGGTTGGGGCACAGATACGCAGTATTTT. Full variable domain (remainder filled in from reference TRBV7-8 and TRBJ2-3): GAGVSQSPRYKVAKRGQDVALRCDPISGHVSLFWYQQALGQGPEFLTYFQNEAQLDKSGLPSDRFFAERPEGSVSTLKIQRTQQEDSAVYLCASSLEPGWGTDTQYFGPGTRLTVL.

The CDR3 loop reads CASSDPDRVNGYTF. As DNA, the CDR3 is TGTGCCAGCAGTGACCCAGACAGGGTAAATGGCTACACCTTC. The V and J genes are TRBV25-1 and TRBJ1-2; 7 positions agree with TRBD1. CDR3 length: 14 residues. Trimming cost V 3 bases and J 6 bases; bases outside gene matches: 7. Germline V gene data show CDR1 as MGHDK and CDR2 as SYGVNS.

This sequence joins TRBV25-1 and TRBJ2-7, with 8 bases that match TRBD2. Germline V gene data show CDR1 as MGHDK and CDR2 as SYGVNS. The CDR3 totals 17 residues. V shed 1 base, J shed 3 bases, and the junction held 11 bases outside the gene matches. CDR3 bases: TGTGCCAGCAGTGAATCGAAGACGGGGGGGAGGCTCTACGAGCAGTACTTC. The encoded protein is CASSESKTGGRLYEQYF.

This clonotype was seen more than once but under ten times. The rearrangement links TRBV20-1 to TRBJ2-1; D is possibly TRBD2 (6 bases). CDR3 length equals 15 residues. Trimming stripped 5 bases from V and 7 bases from J, with 21 bases between. CDR1 DFQATT and CDR2 SNEGSKA come from the germline V gene (reference sequence). The CDR3 DNA reads TGCAGTGCTCTCGGGGCACTAGCTCCCCGAAATGAGCAGTTCTTC. Residues: CSALGALAPRNEQFF.

The chain uses TRBV6-5 and TRBJ1-4, with no clear D. Germline V gene sequence: CDR1 MNHEY, CDR2 SVGAGI. The V end lost 2 bases, the J end lost 8 bases, and 15 bases lay between the germline ends. The CDR3 runs to 15 residues. The CDR3 coding sequence is TGTGCCAGCAGTTACACCGCACGATATAGGGAAAAACTGTTTTTT. This translates into CASSYTARYREKLFF.

The V and J genes are TRBV20-1 and TRBJ1-5; D gene unclear. The germline V gene encodes CDR1 DFQATT and CDR2 SNEGSKA (reference sequence). V lost 0 bases and J 0 bases, leaving 9 bases between the germline ends. CDR3 length: 15 amino acids. CDR3 DNA sequence: TGCAGTGCTAGAGATTTGGAGTATAGCAATCAGCCCCAGCATTTT. As protein: CSARDLEYSNQPQHF.

Ten or more counts support this clonotype. The V and J genes are TRBV20-1 and TRBJ2-1, with D unresolved. Trimming pared 3 bases from V and 12 bases from J, leaving 12 bases between. The CDR3 length is 11 residues. Germline lookup yields CDR1 DFQATT and CDR2 SNEGSKA (reference sequence). The CDR3 DNA reads as TGCAGTGCTAGTGTCCCCCTCGGGCAGTTCTTC. The encoded protein is CSASVPLGQFF.

J is TRBJ1-2 and V is TRBV19; D remains ambiguous. Trimming shortened V by 2 bases and J by 7 bases, and 8 bases separated the two germline ends. CDR1 and CDR2 (germline): LNHDA, SQIVND (reference sequence). The CDR3 contains 12 residues. The CDR3 region is CASSISGSGYTF. DNA of the CDR3: TGTGCCAGTAGTATATCAGGCTCTGGCTACACCTTC.

There are a few counts of this clonotype. V usage is TRBV20-1 and J usage is TRBJ1-2; D is unresolved. The CDR3 is made up of 15 amino acids. Germline lookup yields CDR1 DFQATT and CDR2 SNEGSKA (reference sequence). The V end lost 3 bases, the J end lost 3 bases, and 17 bases lay between the germline ends. The CDR3 coding sequence is TGCAGTGCTAGTCCAGGCCGCTCAGTGGACTATGGCTACACCTTC. Translated, it gives CSASPGRSVDYGYTF.

This clonotype was observed many times. This sequence joins TRBV7-8 and TRBJ2-2; weak D call: TRBD2 (6 bases). Germline V CDR1 and CDR2: SGHVS, FQNEAQ. This CDR3 is built from 15 residues. V was pared by 4 bases and J by 5 bases, with 14 bases between. CDR3 in amino acids: CASSSAGSQTGELFF. CDR3 nucleotides: TGTGCCAGCAGCTCGGCGGGGAGTCAGACCGGGGAGCTGTTTTTT.

This clonotype was seen many times. The chain joins TRBV3-1 to TRBJ2-1; D not certain. CDR3 size: 12 residues. V lost 3 bases to trimming and J lost 6 bases, with 6 bases between them. Per the germline V gene, CDR1 is LGHDT and CDR2 is YNNKEL (reference sequence). The CDR3 nucleotides are TGTGCCAGCAGCCACGAAGCCAATGAGCAGTTCTTC. Amino acid sequence: CASSHEANEQFF.

This clonotype was counted a few times. The J gene is TRBJ1-6, the V gene TRBV29-1; the D gene is possibly TRBD1 (5 bases). Looked up from germline, CDR1 is SQVTM and CDR2 is ANQGSEA. This CDR3 has 15 amino acids. Trimming left V 4 bases short and J 1 base short, with 11 bases between. The CDR3 nucleotides read TGCAGCGTTGCGGGGGACGGTTCCTATAATTCACCCCTCCACTTT. Translated, it gives CSVAGDGSYNSPLHF.

This clonotype turned up a few times. The chain employs TRBV9 and TRBJ1-1; D ambiguous. V was clipped by 0 bases and J by 1 base, with 7 bases between them. This CDR3 spans 14 amino acids. Germline lookup yields CDR1 SGDLS and CDR2 YYNGEE. The CDR3 here is CASSVAPENTEAFF. The CDR3, as DNA: TGTGCCAGCAGCGTAGCCCCAGAGAACACTGAAGCTTTCTTT.

V is TRBV11-2 and J is TRBJ2-5; D unresolved. The germline CDR1 and CDR2 sequences are SGHAT and FQNNGV. The V end was cut by 0 bases, the J end by 4 bases, with 12 bases between. This CDR3 is built from 15 residues. CDR3 in amino acids: CASSLDLGSGETQYF. The CDR3 DNA sequence: TGTGCCAGCAGCTTAGATCTTGGGTCTGGAGAGACCCAGTACTTC.

This clonotype was picked up many times. The genes are TRBV6-1 and TRBJ2-5, with TRBD1 as a possible D gene (6 bases). Trimming cost V 5 bases and J 6 bases, with 16 bases left between them. Germline CDR1 and CDR2: MNHNS and SASEGT. The CDR3 extends over 14 amino acids. CDR3 sequence reads: CASSFPGVGQTQYF. The DNA of the CDR3 is TGTGCCAGCAGTTTCCCAGGGGTTGGGCAGACCCAGTACTTC.

This clonotype was counted ten times or more. The chain recombines TRBV5-1 with TRBJ2-1; no clear D gene. Germline lookup yields CDR1 SGHRS and CDR2 YFSETQ. V was clipped by 7 bases and J by 10 bases, with 24 bases between them. This CDR3 is 15 amino acids long. The CDR3 DNA sequence: TGCGCCAGCTCACCTAGTCCCGAATTAGAGGTGGAGCAGTTCTTC. Amino acids: CASSPSPELEVEQFF.